This TCR beta chain emerged from a study of cytomegalovirus exposure and HLA in healthy donors. General study findings and limits: When analyzed later, a missense DCLRE1C variant was found to be linked to TCR beta V- and J-gene trimming.

This CDR3 has 13 amino acids. Trimming removed 3 bases at V and 5 bases at J, with 11 bases between. The V gene's germline CDR1 is MNHEY and CDR2 SMNVEV (reference sequence). Primers for the PCR totalled 60 Vbeta and 13 Jbeta. TCRdb's copy holds only in-frame clones and misses some; the assay was immunoSEQ multiplex PCR. In the table there are roughly 130,000 clones, roughly 70% of which are singletons. Comments on this clone: No antigen is known for it.

The gene calls are TRBV27 and TRBJ2-7; a weak D match, TRBD2 (5 bases). The TCR sequence derives from a man aged 18-30 years in good health and CMV-seropositive. The sequencing input was PBMCs. The CDR3 DNA reads as TGTGCCAGCAGTTTCGGATCTAGCCACGAGCAGTACTTC. Protein: CASSFGSSHEQYF.